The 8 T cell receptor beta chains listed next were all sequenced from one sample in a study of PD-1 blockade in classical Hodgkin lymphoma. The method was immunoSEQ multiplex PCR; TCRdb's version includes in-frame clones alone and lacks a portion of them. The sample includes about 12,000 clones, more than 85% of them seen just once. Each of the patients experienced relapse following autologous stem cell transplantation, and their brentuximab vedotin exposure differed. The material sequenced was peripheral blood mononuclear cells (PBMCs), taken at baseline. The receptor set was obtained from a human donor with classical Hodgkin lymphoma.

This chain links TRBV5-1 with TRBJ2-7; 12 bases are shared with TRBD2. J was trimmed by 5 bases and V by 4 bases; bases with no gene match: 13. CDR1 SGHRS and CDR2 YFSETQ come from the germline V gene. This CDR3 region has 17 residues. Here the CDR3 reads CASSPGLAGLGADEQYF. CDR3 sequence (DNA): TGCGCCAGCAGCCCAGGACTAGCGGGATTAGGAGCGGACGAGCAGTACTTC.

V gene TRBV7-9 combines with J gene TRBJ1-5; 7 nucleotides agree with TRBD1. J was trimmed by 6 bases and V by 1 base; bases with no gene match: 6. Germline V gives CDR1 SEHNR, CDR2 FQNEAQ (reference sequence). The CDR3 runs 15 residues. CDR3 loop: CASSLGGGRGQPQHF. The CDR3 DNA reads TGTGCCAGCAGCTTAGGAGGGGGCCGAGGTCAGCCCCAGCATTTT.

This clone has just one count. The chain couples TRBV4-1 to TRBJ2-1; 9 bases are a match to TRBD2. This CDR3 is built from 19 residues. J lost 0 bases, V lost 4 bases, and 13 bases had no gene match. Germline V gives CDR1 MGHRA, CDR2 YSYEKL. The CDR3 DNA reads TGCGCCAGCAGCCGAATTAGCGGGAGCACTCGGAGCTCCTACAATGAGCAGTTCTTC. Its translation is CASSRISGSTRSSYNEQFF.

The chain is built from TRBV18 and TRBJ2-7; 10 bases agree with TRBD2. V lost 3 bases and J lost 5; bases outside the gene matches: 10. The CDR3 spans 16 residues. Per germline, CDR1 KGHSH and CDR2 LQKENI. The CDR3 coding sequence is TGTGCCAGCTCACCGTATGCTAGCGGGAGATTCGACGAGCAGTACTTC. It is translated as CASSPYASGRFDEQYF. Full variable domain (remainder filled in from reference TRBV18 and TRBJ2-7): NAGVMQNPRHLVRRRGQEARLRCSPMKGHSHVYWYRQLPEEGLKFMVYLQKENIIDESGMPKERFSAEFPKEGPSILRIQQVVRGDSAAYFCASSPYASGRFDEQYFGPGTRLTVT.

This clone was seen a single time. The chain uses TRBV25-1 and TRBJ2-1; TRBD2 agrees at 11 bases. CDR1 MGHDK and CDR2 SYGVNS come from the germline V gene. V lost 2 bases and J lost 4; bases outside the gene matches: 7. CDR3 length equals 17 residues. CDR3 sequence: CASSELGASGGYNEQFF. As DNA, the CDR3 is TGTGCCAGCAGTGAACTGGGGGCTAGCGGGGGGTACAATGAGCAGTTCTTC.

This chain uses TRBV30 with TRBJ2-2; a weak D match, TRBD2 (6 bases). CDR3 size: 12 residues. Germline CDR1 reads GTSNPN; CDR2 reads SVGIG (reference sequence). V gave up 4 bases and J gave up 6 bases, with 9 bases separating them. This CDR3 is CAWTRLAGELFF. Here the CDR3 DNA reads TGTGCCTGGACCCGACTAGCCGGGGAGCTGTTTTTT.

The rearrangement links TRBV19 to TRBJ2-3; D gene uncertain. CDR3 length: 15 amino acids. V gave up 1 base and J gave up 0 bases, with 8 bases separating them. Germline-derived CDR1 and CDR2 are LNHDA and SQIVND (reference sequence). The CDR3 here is CASSIVLFSTDTQYF. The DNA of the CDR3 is TGTGCCAGTAGTATAGTTCTTTTTAGCACAGATACGCAGTATTTT.

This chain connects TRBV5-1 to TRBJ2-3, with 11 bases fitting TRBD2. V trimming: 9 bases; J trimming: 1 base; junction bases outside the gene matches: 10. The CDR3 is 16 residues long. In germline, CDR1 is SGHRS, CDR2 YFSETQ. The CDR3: CAIHAGLAGRTDTQYF. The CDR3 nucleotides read TGCGCCATACACGCCGGACTAGCGGGTCGCACAGATACGCAGTATTTT.